This T cell receptor (beta chain) came from a study of T cell responses to AZD1222 COVID-19 vaccine (TCRdb year 2021). About the study as a whole: A total of about 230 trial participants underwent TCR sequencing, of whom roughly 210 received two doses of AZD1222 and about 25 received two doses of the MenACWY control vaccine. Trial participants were enrolled by age into 18-55, 56-69 and 70-plus year subgroups, with roughly 160, 29 and 62 TCR-sequenced participants respectively.

General findings and caveats noted by the study authors: The vaccine-associated CD4 TCRs covered the entire spike protein, and the dominant responses fell in regions 160-218 and 743-854. The 56-69-year group was small, and its depth increase did not reach significance, likely because of low power. Because no day 14 peak-response samples were available, repertoires were characterized only after the peak T cell response. Most participants were white British and females outnumbered males, and the authors suggested that clonal diversity may have been underestimated. Conclusions about previously exposed vaccinees were limited because only six AZD1222 recipients were SARS-CoV-2 seropositive at baseline. Reportedly, almost half of the unique spike-specific TCRs recognized epitopes lying outside the regions that are mutated in the B.1.351 and B.1.1.7 variants. A significant rise in spike-specific TCR breadth and depth was observed after two AZD1222 doses relative to day 0 and relative to MenACWY recipients.

The CDR3 regions of human TCRbeta chains were subjected to immunosequencing. As for the authors' bioinformatics: TCRs in the repertoires were compared against a reference library of SARS-CoV-2-specific TCRs that had been generated with the MIRA antigen-specificity platform. Breadth was defined as the fraction of unique TCRs that were SARS-CoV-2-associated, and depth was defined as the fraction of total T cells that were SARS-CoV-2-associated. Using the MIRA data, every spike-specific TCR was mapped to the spike region that the TCR reacted to and assigned to either a CD4 or a CD8 class. Log10-transformed breadth and depth values were compared by one-way ANOVA with Sidak's multiple comparisons tests. The table comes from immuneACCESS by way of TCRdb, which keeps in-frame sequences with V and J called. Part of the clones is missing from these tables; in studies checked, under half for an unresolved V gene and the rest for unknown reasons. The V and J calls and clone size were taken over from that table, and D and trimming were inferred from the DNA. The sample records 150,000 to 200,000 clones, around nine tenths of which are singletons. Less than 4% of the sample rests with the top ten.

Regarding this clone: What this receptor recognizes is not known. No base qualities exist here, and no much larger clone lies one base off it.

Reading the label with the study, this specimen's time point is: about 28 days (+/-7) after the second vaccine dose. In the paper's terms, the treatment or condition label means: meningococcal conjugate vaccine given as trial control. Samples from vaccinated people were obtained from the UK trials COV001 and COV002, which included a single-blind randomized controlled phase 2/3 trial of AZD1222 (ChAdOx1 nCoV-19) in healthy adults. For TCRbeta chain sequencing, PBMC samples from trial participants were taken at day 0 and at day 28 after the second dose. This sample comprised peripheral blood, obtained 28 days after the second dose of the MenACWY control vaccine. This TCR was sampled from an adult who received the MenACWY meningococcal vaccine as a control.

The CDR3 region reads CASSSRGSGANVLTF. Read as DNA, the sequence is TGTGCCAGCAGCTCAAGAGGCTCTGGGGCCAACGTCCTGACTTTC. Recombination joined TRBV7-3 with TRBJ2-6, with the D gene not confidently named. V is pared back by 4 bases and J by 0 bases, with 7 bases lying between the germline termini. Based on the germline V gene, the CDR1 and CDR2 sequences are SGHTA and FQGTGA. The CDR3 covers 15 residues, taking in both the cysteine and the phenylalanine. Solely the CDR3 DNA is kept, with 45 bases framed from the first base.